Listed below are T cell receptor beta chains from one sample, sequenced in a study of shared clonotypes between healthy human individuals. Data came from immunoSEQ multiplex PCR; TCRdb stores just in-frame clones and leaves some out. The sample includes roughly 2.6 million clones, around nine tenths of them seen just once. The sequenced sample consisted of naive CD4+ T cells sorted from blood. The source is a man aged 18 to 29 in good health. Both conserved end residues are part of each CDR3. A D gene is named only where the DNA matches it firmly. Rows give clone size only sometimes, using once, few, many, or a class for an expanded clone.

v_gene: TRBV9; j_gene: TRBJ2-3; abundance: once; d_gene: NA; CDR3aa: CASSLAADTDTQYF; CDR3nt: TGTGCCAGCAGCCTCGCCGCGGACACAGATACGCAGTATTTT
v_gene: TRBV10-3; j_gene: TRBJ2-1; abundance: NA; d_gene: NA; CDR3aa: CATGTAYNEQFF; CDR3nt: TGTGCCACCGGGACGGCTTACAATGAGCAGTTCTTC
v_gene: TRBV5-6; j_gene: TRBJ2-3; abundance: NA; d_gene: NA; CDR3aa: CASRLTGYTDTQYF; CDR3nt: TGTGCCAGCAGACTTACAGGCTACACAGATACGCAGTATTTT
v_gene: TRBV5-1; j_gene: TRBJ2-7; abundance: NA; d_gene: NA; CDR3aa: CASSWSGPSYEQYF; CDR3nt: TGCGCCAGCAGCTGGAGCGGTCCCTCCTACGAGCAGTACTTC
v_gene: TRBV5-1; j_gene: TRBJ2-3; abundance: NA; d_gene: NA; CDR3aa: CASSFRSTTDTQYF; CDR3nt: TGCGCCAGCAGCTTTCGGTCCACCACAGATACGCAGTATTTT
v_gene: TRBV7-8; j_gene: TRBJ2-5; abundance: NA; d_gene: NA; CDR3aa: CASSSIRDIHQTQYF; CDR3nt: TGTGCCAGCAGCTCCATCCGTGACATACACCAGACCCAGTACTTC
v_gene: TRBV6-5; j_gene: TRBJ1-1; abundance: once; d_gene: NA; CDR3aa: CASWRGIRAEAFF; CDR3nt: TGTGCCAGCTGGAGGGGGATTCGCGCTGAAGCTTTCTTT
v_gene: TRBV5-6; j_gene: TRBJ2-7; abundance: NA; d_gene: NA; CDR3aa: CASSLRRDGRSSYEQYF; CDR3nt: TGTGCCTCCAGTCTTAGGAGGGACGGGAGAAGCTCCTACGAGCAGTACTTC
v_gene: TRBV9; j_gene: TRBJ2-7; abundance: NA; d_gene: TRBD1; CDR3aa: CASSPATGGYSHEQYF; CDR3nt: TGTGCCAGCAGCCCAGCGACAGGGGGCTATTCCCACGAGCAGTACTTC
v_gene: TRBV19; j_gene: TRBJ1-2; abundance: NA; d_gene: NA; CDR3aa: CASSPITPTENYGYTF; CDR3nt: TGTGCCAGTAGTCCAATAACACCTACGGAAAACTATGGCTACACCTTC
v_gene: TRBV6-6; j_gene: TRBJ1-5; abundance: NA; d_gene: TRBD1; CDR3aa: CASSPPGQNQPQHF; CDR3nt: TGTGCCAGCAGTCCTCCGGGACAGAATCAGCCCCAGCATTTT
v_gene: TRBV18; j_gene: TRBJ1-3; abundance: NA; d_gene: NA; CDR3aa: CASSSTEGNTIYF; CDR3nt: TGTGCCAGCTCATCCACAGAGGGAAACACCATATATTTT
v_gene: TRBV28; j_gene: TRBJ1-2; abundance: NA; d_gene: TRBD1; CDR3aa: CASSSTGRGLNYGYTF; CDR3nt: TGTGCCAGCAGTTCGACAGGGAGGGGCCTTAACTATGGCTACACCTTC
v_gene: TRBV10-3; j_gene: TRBJ2-3; abundance: NA; d_gene: NA; CDR3aa: CAVASGGRTDTQYF; CDR3nt: TGTGCCGTCGCGTCGGGGGGCCGCACAGATACGCAGTATTTT
v_gene: TRBV28; j_gene: TRBJ2-7; abundance: NA; d_gene: NA; CDR3aa: CASSSLQKQYF; CDR3nt: TGTGCCAGCAGTTCCCTACAGAAGCAGTACTTC
v_gene: TRBV30; j_gene: TRBJ2-2; abundance: NA; d_gene: TRBD1; CDR3aa: CAWRAGTANTGELFF; CDR3nt: TGTGCCTGGAGAGCCGGGACAGCGAACACCGGGGAGCTGTTTTTT
v_gene: TRBV18; j_gene: TRBJ2-7; abundance: NA; d_gene: NA; CDR3aa: CASSPGTDAYEQYF; CDR3nt: TGTGCCAGCTCCCCCGGGACGGATGCCTACGAGCAGTACTTC
v_gene: TRBV5-1; j_gene: TRBJ2-2; abundance: NA; d_gene: TRBD2; CDR3aa: CASSFGTSFTGELFF; CDR3nt: TGCGCCAGCAGCTTTGGGACTAGCTTCACCGGGGAGCTGTTTTTT
v_gene: TRBV15; j_gene: TRBJ1-4; abundance: NA; d_gene: NA; CDR3aa: CATSREQANEKLFF; CDR3nt: TGTGCCACCAGCAGAGAACAGGCTAATGAAAAACTGTTTTTT
v_gene: TRBV29-1; j_gene: TRBJ2-2; abundance: NA; d_gene: NA; CDR3aa: CSVARAGELFF; CDR3nt: TGCAGCGTTGCGCGTGCCGGGGAGCTGTTTTTT
v_gene: TRBV7-2; j_gene: TRBJ1-1; abundance: NA; d_gene: NA; CDR3aa: CASSLYSGLGTEAFF; CDR3nt: TGTGCCAGCAGCTTATACAGCGGATTGGGAACTGAAGCTTTCTTT
v_gene: TRBV5-6; j_gene: TRBJ2-7; abundance: NA; d_gene: TRBD1; CDR3aa: CASNPRQGGSYEQYF; CDR3nt: TGTGCCAGCAACCCCAGACAGGGGGGATCCTACGAGCAGTACTTC
v_gene: TRBV19; j_gene: TRBJ1-1; abundance: NA; d_gene: NA; CDR3aa: CASSMRGGMDTEAFF; CDR3nt: TGTGCCAGTAGTATGCGCGGGGGTATGGACACTGAAGCTTTCTTT
v_gene: TRBV30; j_gene: TRBJ1-2; abundance: NA; d_gene: TRBD1; CDR3aa: CAWIGQGAWGYTF; CDR3nt: TGTGCCTGGATCGGACAGGGGGCATGGGGCTACACCTTC